Shown below are 14 T cell receptor beta chains from a single sample sequenced in a study of T cell responses to AZD1222 COVID-19 vaccine (dated by TCRdb to 2020 to 2023). Libraries were made using the immunoSEQ multiplex PCR assay. TCRdb mirrors the immuneACCESS table, restricted to in-frame sequences. Some clones are absent from its copies; in checked studies, under half trace to an unresolved V gene, and the reason for the others is unknown. A total of 120,000 to 150,000 clones appear in this sample, around 89% of them only once. 3% to 4% of the sample is held by the ten biggest clonotypes. The sample's time point label, decoded: baseline before first vaccination. This specimen's treatment or condition label, interpreted: meningococcal conjugate vaccine given as trial control. Here the sequenced sample was peripheral blood, taken on day 0 of MenACWY control vaccination. Receptors were obtained from an adult in good health.

This sequence joins TRBV21-1 and TRBJ1-2; whether TRBD1, the table's D call, matches the DNA was not checked. TRBV21-1 has pseudogene status. CDR3 length: 16 residues. The DNA for the CDR3 is TGTGCCAGCAGCAAAGTAACAGGGATACTTAACTATGGCTACACCTTC. It encodes CASSKVTGILNYGYTF.

The rearrangement links TRBV5-5 to TRBJ2-7; a possible D gene is TRBD1 (6 bases). Trimming cost V 5 bases and J 2 bases, with 11 bases left between them. The germline CDR1 and CDR2 sequences are SGHKS and YYEKEE (reference sequence). CDR3 size: 13 residues. Written as DNA, the CDR3 is TGTGCCAGCAGACCGGGACAAACCTACGAGCAGTACTTC. Protein product: CASRPGQTYEQYF. Supplemented by reference TRBV5-5 and TRBJ2-7, the full variable domain reads DAGVTQSPTHLIKTRGQQVTLRCSPISGHKSVSWYQQVLGQGPQFIFQYYEKEERGRGNFPDRFSARQFPNYSSELNVNALLLGDSALYLCASRPGQTYEQYFGPGTRLTVT.

The rearrangement uses TRBV9 and TRBJ2-2; D gene ambiguous. The CDR3 contains 16 residues. Germline CDR1 is SGDLS and CDR2 is YYNGEE. Trimming took 2 bases from V and 0 from J, leaving 11 bases between them. The DNA of the CDR3 is TGTGCCAGCAGCGTTAGGACGTCCGCGAACACCGGGGAGCTGTTTTTT. Amino acid sequence: CASSVRTSANTGELFF.

DNA for the CDR3: TGTGCCAGCAGCCGTTCACTAAATGAAAAACTGTTTTTT. Its translation is CASSRSLNEKLFF. V usage is TRBV14 and J usage is TRBJ1-4; the D is unclear. The CDR3 has 13 residues. V was pared by 4 bases and J by 5 bases, with 8 bases between. Germline V gene data show CDR1 as SGHDN and CDR2 as FVKESK.

The chain links TRBV10-3 to TRBJ1-2; weak D call: TRBD1 (6 bases). V was cut by 1 base and J by 5 bases, with 17 bases left in between. CDR1 is ENHRY and CDR2 is SYGVKD in the germline V gene. CDR3 length: 16 residues. CDR3 sequence (DNA): TGTGCCATCAGTGAGTATGGAGACAGGTCGGGGTATGGCTACACCTTC. Protein product: CAISEYGDRSGYGYTF.

CDR3 sequence: CASSPSQGTEAFF. In DNA, the CDR3 is TGTGCCAGCAGCCCATCACAGGGAACTGAAGCTTTCTTT. V gene TRBV28 combines with J gene TRBJ1-1, with a weak D call TRBD1 (6 bases). V was clipped by 6 bases and J by 5 bases, with 13 bases between them. Germline assignment: CDR1 MDHEN and CDR2 SYDVKM. This CDR3 is built from 13 residues.

The genes are TRBV27 and TRBJ2-7; 8 nucleotides line up with TRBD2. V trimming: 2 bases; J trimming: 0 bases; junction bases outside the gene matches: 3. Germline V gives CDR1 MNHEY, CDR2 SMNVEV (reference sequence). The CDR3 length is 15 residues. The CDR3 DNA is TGTGCCAGCAGTTTAGACGGGAGGGCCTCCTACGAGCAGTACTTC. Its translation: CASSLDGRASYEQYF.

V gene TRBV19 combines with J gene TRBJ1-5; TRBD1 might be the D (6 bases). Trimming removed 6 bases at V and 6 bases at J, with 18 bases between. Germline V gives CDR1 LNHDA, CDR2 SQIVND (reference sequence). This CDR3 is built from 15 residues. CDR3 DNA sequence: TGTGCCAGTAGCCAAATGCACAGGGAGGGTCAGCCCCAGCATTTT. Translating gives CASSQMHREGQPQHF.

The chain recombines TRBV19 with TRBJ2-6; 8 bases align to TRBD1. The CDR3 length is 16 residues. Germline V gene data show CDR1 as LNHDA and CDR2 as SQIVND (reference sequence). The V segment lost 7 bases and the J segment 1 base; nucleotides outside the gene matches: 6. CDR3 protein: CASISTGGSGANVLTF. DNA of the CDR3: TGTGCCAGTATCAGTACAGGGGGGTCTGGGGCCAACGTCCTGACTTTC.

J is TRBJ1-2 and V is TRBV19; D is undetermined. Germline V CDR1 and CDR2: LNHDA, SQIVND (reference sequence). The CDR3 runs to 15 residues. V lost 5 bases, J lost 9 bases, and 22 bases lay in between. The CDR3 DNA follows: TGTGCCAGTAGTCGATCATTACGGGGATATGAGAGCTACACCTTC. Translating it yields CASSRSLRGYESYTF.

This chain joins TRBV5-1 and TRBJ2-1; TRBD2 matches at 7 bases. After removal of 5 bases from V and 1 base from J, the junction contained 3 bases not matched to a gene. Germline CDR1 and CDR2: SGHRS and YFSETQ. The length of the CDR3 is 14 residues. DNA for the CDR3: TGCGCCAGCAGGCCTAGCGGATCCTACAATGAGCAGTTCTTC. It specifies CASRPSGSYNEQFF.

The chain couples TRBV10-3 to TRBJ2-3; TRBD2 agrees at 10 bases. J gave up 1 base and V 6 bases, and 7 bases lay outside the gene matches. Germline lookup yields CDR1 ENHRY and CDR2 SYGVKD. This CDR3 has 16 amino acids. This CDR3 reads CAIRIGLAVGTDTQYF. CDR3 nucleotide sequence: TGTGCCATCAGAATAGGACTAGCGGTGGGCACAGATACGCAGTATTTT.

The V call is TRBV4-3, the J call TRBJ1-5, with D possibly TRBD1 on 6 matching bases. The V gene's germline CDR1 is LGHNA and CDR2 YSLEER. CDR3 length: 15 amino acids. V lost 1 base and J 0 bases, leaving 7 bases between the germline ends. The CDR3 protein is CASSQVRGSNQPQHF. CDR3 bases: TGCGCCAGCAGCCAAGTCAGGGGTAGCAATCAGCCCCAGCATTTT.

The V call is TRBV12-3 or TRBV12-4, the J call TRBJ2-3, with D hard to call. The CDR3 is 12 amino acids. V was pared by 3 bases and J by 8 bases, with 9 bases between. CDR3 nucleotides: TGTGCCAGCAGTTTGGGCTCCGGTACGCAGTATTTT. This codes for CASSLGSGTQYF.